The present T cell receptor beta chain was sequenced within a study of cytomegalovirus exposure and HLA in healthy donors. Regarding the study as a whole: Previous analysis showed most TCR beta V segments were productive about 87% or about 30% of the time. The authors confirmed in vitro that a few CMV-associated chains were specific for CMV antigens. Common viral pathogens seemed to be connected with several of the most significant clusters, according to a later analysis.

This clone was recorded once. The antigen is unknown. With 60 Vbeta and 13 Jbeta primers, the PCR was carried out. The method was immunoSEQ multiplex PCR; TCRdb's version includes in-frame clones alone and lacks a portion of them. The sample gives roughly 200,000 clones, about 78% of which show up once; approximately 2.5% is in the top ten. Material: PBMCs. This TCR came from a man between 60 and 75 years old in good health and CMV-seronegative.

The CDR3 region is CASGSGTLYEQYF. CDR3 DNA: TGTGCTAGTGGTTCCGGGACACTCTACGAGCAGTACTTC. The rearrangement joins TRBV12-5 to TRBJ2-5; perhaps TRBD1 as D (6 bases). The end of the DNA is better explained by TRBJ2-7, so the J call may be wrong. Germline CDR1 is LGHNT and CDR2 is FRNRAP. The CDR3 length is 13 residues.